These 5 T cell receptor beta chains were all obtained from the same sample, sequenced in a study of Graves' ophthalmopathy and Graves' hyperthyroidism. Amplifying from RNA transcripts, the study obtained TCR beta CDR3 regions. Second-round multiplex PCR followed a first-round RT-PCR using HTBI primers. MiXCR was run by TCRdb on the multiplex PCR reads, yielding one entry per CDR3 protein. The sample yields roughly 39,000 distinct CDR3 sequences, roughly 50% seen once. The sequenced sample consisted of peripheral blood. Every receptor here comes from an adult woman with stable Graves' hyperthyroidism.

J is TRBJ2-5 and V is TRBV20-1; TRBD2 agrees at 7 bases. The CDR3 extends over 22 amino acids. J gave up 5 bases and V 6 bases, and 36 bases lay outside the gene matches. The germline V gene encodes CDR1 DFQATT and CDR2 SNEGSKA (reference sequence). The CDR3 nucleotides read TGCAGTGCCGTCGATCCGGACCTAGCGGCATATCGTTGGACCCGCGCAGGGGAGACCCAGTACTTC. As protein: CSAVDPDLAAYRWTRAGETQYF.

This chain connects TRBV7-8 to TRBJ2-5, with 9 bases that match TRBD1. CDR3 length: 14 residues. Germline CDR1 and CDR2: SGHVS and FQNEAQ. V lost 5 bases to trimming and J lost 5 bases; unmatched junction nucleotides: 6. CDR3 in amino acids: CASSVDRGWETQYF. CDR3 coding DNA: TGTGCCAGCAGCGTCGACAGGGGGTGGGAGACCCAGTACTTC.

This clonotype was found many times. The rearrangement joins TRBV7-8 to TRBJ2-3, with TRBD2 as a possible D gene (5 bases). Trimming removed 1 base from V and 10 bases from J, with 12 bases in between. The CDR3 consists of 13 residues. Germline V gene sequence: CDR1 SGHVS, CDR2 FQNEAQ. The CDR3: CASSLEALGAQYF. In DNA, the CDR3 is TGTGCCAGCAGCTTAGAAGCTCTCGGGGCGCAGTATTTT.

CDR3 in DNA: TGCGCCAGCAGCTTGGGGGGGCGTCAGCCCCAGTACTTC. This sequence encodes CASSLGGRQPQYF. The chain joins TRBV5-1 to TRBJ2-5, with D possibly TRBD1 on 6 matching bases. The germline CDR1 and CDR2 sequences are SGHRS and YFSETQ. This CDR3 comprises 13 residues. Trimming cost V 0 bases and J 9 bases, with 12 bases left between them.

This clonotype came up many times. At one end the junction does not follow the germline gene, possibly because of a read error. The chain combines TRBV5-1 with TRBJ1-2, with D hard to call. The CDR3 has 15 residues. CDR1 and CDR2 from the germline V gene are SGHRS and YFSETQ. The CDR3 region has the DNA TGCGCCAGCAGCGTCCCGGGTCCCCTAAACTATAGCTACACCTTC. This sequence encodes CASSVPGPLNYSYTF.